This T cell receptor (beta chain) was observed in a study of blood T cell repertoires in COVID-19. Libraries were prepared by immunoSEQ multiplex PCR; TCRdb keeps only in-frame clonotypes and omits some of them. The table shows 220,000 or so clones, with roughly 92% occurring only once. V lost 4 bases to trimming and J lost 2 bases; unmatched junction nucleotides: 6. Germline-derived CDR1 and CDR2 are LGHDT and YNNKEL (reference sequence). The CDR3 length is 15 residues. This rearrangement joins TRBV3-1 (or the pseudogene TRBV3-2) to TRBJ2-7, with 9 bases aligning to TRBD2. Material for sequencing was peripheral blood. The origin of this receptor is a man in his sixties with COVID-19, enrolled during active disease. The CDR3 nucleotides are TGTGCCAGCAGCCCATGGCTAGCGGGGACCTACGAGCAGTACTTC. It encodes CASSPWLAGTYEQYF.